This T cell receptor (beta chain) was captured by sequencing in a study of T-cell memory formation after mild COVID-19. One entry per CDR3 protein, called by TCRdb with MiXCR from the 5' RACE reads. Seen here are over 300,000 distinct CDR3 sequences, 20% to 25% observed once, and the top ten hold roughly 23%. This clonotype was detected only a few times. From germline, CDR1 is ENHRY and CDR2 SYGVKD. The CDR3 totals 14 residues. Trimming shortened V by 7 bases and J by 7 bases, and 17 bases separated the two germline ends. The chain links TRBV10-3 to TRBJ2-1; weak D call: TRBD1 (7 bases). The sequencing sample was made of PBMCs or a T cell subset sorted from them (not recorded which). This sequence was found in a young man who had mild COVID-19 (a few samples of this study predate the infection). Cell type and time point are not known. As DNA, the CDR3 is TGTGCCATCACCCCGGGGGCAGGGGGGAATGAGCAGTTCTTC. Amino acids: CAITPGAGGNEQFF.